These 28 T cell receptor beta chains share one sample of origin, sequenced in a study of blood T cell repertoires in COVID-19 (dated by TCRdb to about 2020). Libraries were built with the immunoSEQ multiplex PCR assay. As stored in TCRdb, this immuneACCESS dataset retains in-frame rearrangements with V and J assigned. A fraction of the clones does not appear; measured against another copy, unresolved V genes explain less than half of the discrepancy, and the remainder lacks a known reason. This sample holds 97,000 or so clones; 70% to 85% were observed only once. The top ten clonotypes cover about 10% of the sample. The source material was peripheral blood. These receptors were obtained from a man in his 70s with acute or convalescent COVID-19.

The rearrangement uses TRBV28 and TRBJ1-1, with TRBD1 as a possible D gene (6 bases). Trimming took off 6 bases at V and 3 bases at J, with 17 bases between the two ends. Germline CDR1 MDHEN, CDR2 SYDVKM. The CDR3 contains 15 residues. In DNA, the CDR3 is TGTGCCAGCAGGGAACAGGGTCGGCTTGACACTGAAGCTTTCTTT. It is translated as CASREQGRLDTEAFF.

This clone has just a few counts. The rearrangement joins TRBV30 to TRBJ2-3, with unresolved D. Germline assignment: CDR1 GTSNPN and CDR2 SVGIG (reference sequence). This CDR3 has 15 amino acids. V shed 0 bases and J shed 1 base, with 11 bases lying between them. The CDR3 sequence is CAWSVLIPGTDTQYF. The CDR3 nucleotides are TGTGCCTGGAGTGTATTGATTCCAGGCACAGATACGCAGTATTTT. The variable domain in full, completed from reference TRBV30 and TRBJ2-3, reads SQTIHQWPATLVQPVGSPLSLECTVEGTSNPNLYWYRQAAGRGLQLLFYSVGIGQISSEVPQNLSASRPQDRQFILSSKKLLLSDSGFYLCAWSVLIPGTDTQYFGPGTRLTVL.

This chain connects TRBV27 to TRBJ1-2; D might be TRBD1 (6 bases). V was shortened by 7 bases and J by 7 bases, with 16 bases between the two germline ends. The germline gives CDR1 MNHEY, CDR2 SMNVEV (reference sequence). The CDR3 has 13 residues. In nucleotides, the CDR3 is TGTGCCAGCAAGTTAGGGGGGGCGCGTGGCTACACCTTC. Protein: CASKLGGARGYTF.

This sequence joins TRBV11-2 and TRBJ1-1; unclear D gene. With 3 bases removed from V and 4 bases from J, the gap between germline ends came to 12 bases. CDR1 SGHAT and CDR2 FQNNGV come from the germline V gene. This CDR3 is built from 14 residues. The DNA of the CDR3 is TGTGCCAGCAGCTTTATTCAGAGGAGCACTGAAGCTTTCTTT. This encodes CASSFIQRSTEAFF.

The V call is TRBV20-1, the J call TRBJ1-2, with 7 positions matching TRBD1. Germline V CDR1 and CDR2: DFQATT, SNEGSKA (reference sequence). The CDR3 covers 11 residues. Trimming cost V 8 bases and J 8 bases; bases outside gene matches: 8. Here the CDR3 reads CSPRQGRGYTF. The DNA for the CDR3 is TGCAGTCCGAGACAGGGAAGAGGCTACACCTTC.

This clone came up a few times. The chain joins TRBV2 to TRBJ1-1, with 8 bases matching TRBD1. There are 12 residues in the CDR3. The V segment lost 7 bases and the J segment 7 bases; nucleotides outside the gene matches: 5. Per the germline V gene, CDR1 is SNHLY and CDR2 is FYNNEI. CDR3 loop: CASIRDRGEAFF. The DNA for the CDR3 is TGTGCCAGCATTAGAGACAGGGGTGAAGCTTTCTTT.

This clone was seen only once. The rearrangement uses TRBV2 and TRBJ1-1, with D tentatively TRBD1 (5 bases). The V end was cut by 3 bases, the J end by 0 bases, with 11 bases between. Germline assignment: CDR1 SNHLY and CDR2 FYNNEI. The CDR3 covers 15 residues. The CDR3 coding sequence is TGTGCCAGCAGTGAGCAGGGCCCTCTGAACACTGAAGCTTTCTTT. Residues: CASSEQGPLNTEAFF.

The rearrangement joins TRBV11-2 to TRBJ2-5; TRBD1 agrees at 8 bases. This CDR3 comprises 15 residues. With 5 bases clipped from V and 5 bases from J, the junction kept 10 bases outside the gene matches. CDR1 and CDR2 from the germline V gene are SGHAT and FQNNGV. Here the CDR3 DNA reads TGTGCCAGCAGCCCCGAGACAGGGGCGGTGGAGACCCAGTACTTC. Amino acids: CASSPETGAVETQYF. Variable domain in full (rest from reference TRBV11-2 and TRBJ2-5): EAGVAQSPRYKIIEKRQSVAFWCNPISGHATLYWYQQILGQGPKLLIQFQNNGVVDDSQLPKDRFSAERLKGVDSTLKIQPAKLEDSAVYLCASSPETGAVETQYFGPGTRLLVL.

This clone was counted a few times. The chain employs TRBV6-2 or TRBV6-3 and TRBJ1-5; D perhaps matches TRBD1 (6 bases). Germline V CDR1 and CDR2: MNHEY, SVGEGT. The CDR3 extends over 15 amino acids. Deletions cut 6 bases from V and 0 bases from J, with 12 bases between. The CDR3 sequence: CASSPPGHSNQPQHF. The CDR3 region has the DNA TGTGCCAGCAGCCCGCCGGGACATAGCAATCAGCCCCAGCATTTT.

The chain is built from TRBV5-6 and TRBJ2-2; D is unresolved. The CDR3 totals 16 residues. CDR1 is SGHDT and CDR2 is YYEEEE in the germline V gene. Trimming removed 0 bases at V and 4 bases at J, with 13 bases between. CDR3 region: CASSLGQVLATGELFF. CDR3 nucleotides: TGTGCCAGCAGCTTGGGTCAGGTCCTTGCCACCGGGGAGCTGTTTTTT. The full variable domain, its missing parts supplied by reference TRBV5-6 and TRBJ2-2, is DAGVTQSPTHLIKTRGQQVTLRCSPKSGHDTVSWYQQALGQGPQFIFQYYEEEERQRGNFPDRFSGHQFPNYSSELNVNALLLGDSALYLCASSLGQVLATGELFFGEGSRLTVL.

This clone came up a few times. The rearrangement links TRBV7-2 to TRBJ2-7; TRBD2 matches 8 bases. The CDR3 has 13 residues. CDR1 and CDR2 (germline): SGHTA, FQGNSA. J lost 2 bases, V lost 4 bases, and 1 base had no gene match. The CDR3 loop reads CASSWGLAYEQYF. CDR3 DNA: TGTGCCAGCAGCTGGGGACTAGCCTACGAGCAGTACTTC.

J is TRBJ2-1 and V is TRBV27, with D unclear. Looked up from germline, CDR1 is MNHEY and CDR2 is SMNVEV (reference sequence). This CDR3 spans 11 amino acids. V lost 6 bases and J lost 8, with 8 bases in between. The CDR3 protein is CASRYSDEQFF. The CDR3 coding sequence is TGTGCCAGCAGATATTCCGATGAGCAGTTCTTC.

This chain joins TRBV28 and TRBJ1-1, with D tentatively TRBD1 (5 bases). Germline loops: CDR1 MDHEN, CDR2 SYDVKM. Deletions cut 6 bases from V and 10 bases from J, with 12 bases between. The CDR3 totals 11 residues. The CDR3 sequence is CASSRARGAFF. The DNA for the CDR3 is TGTGCCAGCAGCCGAGCAAGGGGAGCTTTCTTT.

This chain uses TRBV29-1 with TRBJ2-4; 14 bases match TRBD2. With 6 bases clipped from V and 10 bases from J, the junction kept 2 bases outside the gene matches. Germline loops: CDR1 SQVTM, CDR2 ANQGSEA. The CDR3 runs to 12 residues. For the CDR3, the DNA is TGCAGCGTGGGACTAGCGGGAGAGATTCAGTACTTC. It specifies CSVGLAGEIQYF.

This clone was detected only a few times. This rearrangement joins TRBV14 to TRBJ2-1; unclear D gene. V lost 2 bases and J 4 bases, leaving 6 bases between the germline ends. Germline-derived CDR1 and CDR2 are SGHDN and FVKESK. The CDR3 runs 13 residues. The CDR3 region has the DNA TGTGCCAGCAGCCAACTCCGGTACAATGAGCAGTTCTTC. Protein sequence: CASSQLRYNEQFF. The full variable domain, completed using reference TRBV14 and TRBJ2-1, is EAGVTQFPSHSVIEKGQTVTLRCDPISGHDNLYWYRRVMGKEIKFLLHFVKESKQDESGMPNNRFLAERTGGTYSTLKVQPAELEDSGVYFCASSQLRYNEQFFGPGTRLTVL.

In this sample, this clone turned up a few times. The chain uses TRBV30 and TRBJ1-4, with a possible D match to TRBD1 (6 bases). V lost 2 bases to trimming and J lost 8 bases, with 12 bases between them. Germline CDR1 and CDR2: GTSNPN and SVGIG (reference sequence). CDR3 length: 13 residues. CDR3 nucleotides: TGTGCCTGGAGTACGGGACAACAAGAAAAACTGTTTTTT. This sequence encodes CAWSTGQQEKLFF.

The chain links TRBV12-3 or TRBV12-4 to TRBJ1-1; 8 nucleotides agree with TRBD1. This CDR3 is 11 amino acids long. V shed 5 bases and J 11 bases; nucleotides not matched to a gene: 4. CDR3 in DNA: TGTGCCAGCAGTCTCCGGGACAGGGCTTTCTTT. It is translated as CASSLRDRAFF.

The genes are TRBV5-5 and TRBJ2-3; D gene ambiguous. Looked up from germline, CDR1 is SGHKS and CDR2 is YYEKEE (reference sequence). The V and J ends lost 2 bases and 2 bases respectively, with 6 bases between them. The CDR3 length is 13 residues. The CDR3 DNA reads as TGTGCCAGCAGCTTAAGCGTCACAGATACGCAGTATTTT. Encoded protein: CASSLSVTDTQYF.

The chain employs TRBV6-5 and TRBJ1-1; D gene ambiguous. This CDR3 has 13 residues. Per the germline V gene, CDR1 is MNHEY and CDR2 is SVGAGI. Deletions cut 3 bases from V and 5 bases from J, with 10 bases between. The CDR3 region is CASSYSRGTEAFF. In DNA, the CDR3 is TGTGCCAGCAGTTATTCCCGAGGGACTGAAGCTTTCTTT.

J is TRBJ2-1 and V is TRBV6-4, with 10 bases that match TRBD1. This CDR3 has 16 residues. CDR1 and CDR2 from the germline V gene are MRHNA and SNTAGT. The ends lost 2 bases at V and 6 bases at J; junction bases unmatched: 7. The CDR3 DNA is TGTGCCAGCAGTGACCATGACAGGGGGCAGGGCAATGAGCAGTTCTTC. Translating it yields CASSDHDRGQGNEQFF.

This chain links TRBV7-8 with TRBJ1-5, with 8 bases fitting TRBD1. Germline trimming cut 0 bases from V and 1 base from J; bases unmatched to any gene: 14. The CDR3 is made up of 20 amino acids. CDR1 and CDR2 (germline): SGHVS, FQNEAQ. The CDR3 coding sequence is TGTGCCAGCAGCTTAGCAGGGTCGGCCAGGGGGCTGTCGAGCAATCAGCCCCAGCATTTT. Translated: CASSLAGSARGLSSNQPQHF. Complete variable domain (other parts from reference TRBV7-8 and TRBJ1-5): GAGVSQSPRYKVAKRGQDVALRCDPISGHVSLFWYQQALGQGPEFLTYFQNEAQLDKSGLPSDRFFAERPEGSVSTLKIQRTQQEDSAVYLCASSLAGSARGLSSNQPQHFGDGTRLSIL.

The chain employs TRBV18 and TRBJ2-5; 10 positions agree with TRBD2. The CDR3 has 15 amino acids. CDR1 KGHSH and CDR2 LQKENI come from the germline V gene. With 2 bases clipped from V and 6 bases from J, the junction kept 6 bases outside the gene matches. CDR3 DNA: TGTGCCAGCTCACCAGGCCTAGCGGGAGTTCAGACCCAGTACTTC. Its protein product is CASSPGLAGVQTQYF.

This clone has a handful of counts. The J gene is TRBJ1-1, the V gene TRBV28, with TRBD1 matching over 12 bases. CDR1 and CDR2 (germline): MDHEN, SYDVKM. J was trimmed by 5 bases and V by 4 bases; bases with no gene match: 5. The CDR3 has 15 amino acids. The CDR3 nucleotides are TGTGCCAGCAGTTCCTCGGGACAGGGGGCAACTGAAGCTTTCTTT. Translated: CASSSSGQGATEAFF.

This clone was seen repeatedly, ten times or more. The chain is built from TRBV6-2 or TRBV6-3 and TRBJ2-7, with D perhaps TRBD2 (6 bases). CDR1 and CDR2 from the germline V gene are MNHEY and SVGEGT. The CDR3 covers 12 residues. Between the trimmed V and J ends, which lost 5 bases and 7 bases, there was a span of 12 bases. CDR3 protein: CASSDPRGEQYF. CDR3 nucleotide sequence: TGTGCCAGCAGTGACCCCCGGGGGGAGCAGTACTTC.

This sequence joins TRBV11-3 and TRBJ2-1; maybe TRBD2 (5 bases). CDR1 SGHNT and CDR2 YENEEA come from the germline V gene. V lost 1 base and J 8 bases, leaving 12 bases between the germline ends. The CDR3 has 14 amino acids. CDR3 nucleotides: TGTGCCAGCAGCTTAGGTCGAGGGTTCCATGAGCAGTTCTTC. Its protein product is CASSLGRGFHEQFF.

J is TRBJ2-7 and V is TRBV18; TRBD1 matches at 7 bases. V lost 0 bases to trimming and J lost 2 bases; unmatched junction nucleotides: 4. This CDR3 has 15 amino acids. Germline CDR1 reads KGHSH; CDR2 reads LQKENI. CDR3 DNA: TGTGCCAGCTCACCACCGGGACAGTCCACCTACGAGCAGTACTTC. It yields the protein CASSPPGQSTYEQYF.

The V gene is TRBV24-1, the J gene TRBJ2-7, with 12 bases that match TRBD1. Germline V gives CDR1 KGHDR, CDR2 SFDVKD. There are 17 residues in the CDR3. Losses at the gene ends were 0 bases for V and 3 bases for J; bases not matched to a gene: 5. In DNA form, the CDR3 reads TGTGCCACCAGTGATTTGAGGGACAGGGGGCGCGACTACGAGCAGTACTTC. Protein product: CATSDLRDRGRDYEQYF.

J is TRBJ2-5 and V is TRBV20-1; 9 bases are shared with TRBD2. The V segment lost 3 bases and the J segment 2 bases; nucleotides outside the gene matches: 7. The CDR3 runs to 15 residues. Germline V gene lookup returns CDR1 DFQATT and CDR2 SNEGSKA (reference sequence). DNA of the CDR3: TGCAGTGCTAGTCGAGCGGCGGGGGGGCAAGAGACCCAGTACTTC. It specifies CSASRAAGGQETQYF.